A single sample gave rise to the 27 T cell receptor beta chains below, sequenced in a study of OX40 agonist ivuxolimab in advanced cancers. Produced via immunoSEQ multiplex PCR; TCRdb's table is partial and in-frame only. The table lists about 45,000 clones, 65% to 85% of them singletons. This material consisted of CD4+ or CD8+ T cells sorted from blood, taken in a trial of the OX40 agonist ivuxolimab. The origin of the receptors is an adult with an advanced solid tumor such as melanoma, head and neck, liver or kidney cancer.

The chain carries TRBV6-5 and TRBJ2-7; a weak D match, TRBD2 (5 bases). The germline V gene encodes CDR1 MNHEY and CDR2 SVGAGI. V lost 5 bases and J 3 bases, leaving 14 bases between the germline ends. This CDR3 is built from 14 residues. In DNA form, the CDR3 reads TGTGCCAGCAGTGAATCCGGGAACTTCTACGAGCAGTACTTC. Protein product: CASSESGNFYEQYF.

This chain uses TRBV4-3 with TRBJ1-3, with D maybe TRBD1 (6 bases). Germline V gene sequence: CDR1 LGHNA, CDR2 YSLEER. The CDR3 is made up of 16 amino acids. V was clipped by 0 bases and J by 2 bases, with 11 bases between them. Written as DNA, the CDR3 is TGCGCCAGCAGCCAAGATGGCAGGGGCCCTGGAAACACCATATATTTT. Protein: CASSQDGRGPGNTIYF.

V is TRBV5-1 and J is TRBJ2-7; a possible D gene is TRBD1 (6 bases). This CDR3 spans 16 amino acids. Germline loops: CDR1 SGHRS, CDR2 YFSETQ. The V end lost 4 bases, the J end lost 2 bases, and 19 bases lay between the germline ends. CDR3 sequence (DNA): TGCGCCAGCAGCAGCGGACAGCTCATTGGAGCCTACGAGCAGTACTTC. It translates to CASSSGQLIGAYEQYF.

The J gene is TRBJ1-1, the V gene TRBV19; possible D gene TRBD1, 5 bases. V lost 3 bases and J 4 bases, leaving 27 bases between the germline ends. This CDR3 has 19 residues. CDR1 is LNHDA, CDR2 SQIVND, per germline (reference sequence). The CDR3 sequence: CASSISGRGKVRASTEAFF. CDR3 nucleotide sequence: TGTGCCAGTAGTATCTCCGGTCGCGGGAAAGTCAGGGCCAGCACTGAAGCTTTCTTT.

V and J are TRBV29-1 and TRBJ2-7; 11 nucleotides agree with TRBD1. With 5 bases clipped from V and 3 bases from J, the junction kept 9 bases outside the gene matches. The V gene's germline CDR1 is SQVTM and CDR2 ANQGSEA. The CDR3 has 15 amino acids. The CDR3 nucleotides are TGCAGCGTTTCAAAGTGGGACAGGGGGGGCTACGAGCAGTACTTC. Its translation: CSVSKWDRGGYEQYF.

The chain links TRBV14 to TRBJ1-5, with D possibly matching TRBD1 (5 bases). The CDR3 length is 13 residues. V lost 5 bases and J 10 bases, leaving 15 bases between the germline ends. The germline gives CDR1 SGHDN, CDR2 FVKESK. The CDR3 loop is CASSGGTLGPQHF. In nucleotides, the CDR3 is TGTGCCAGCAGCGGAGGGACGCTGGGTCCCCAGCATTTT.

The chain couples TRBV4-1 to TRBJ2-3, with a possible D match to TRBD1 (5 bases). V was clipped by 1 base and J by 4 bases, with 18 bases between them. From germline, CDR1 is MGHRA and CDR2 YSYEKL. This CDR3 has 17 residues. The CDR3 DNA follows: TGCGCCAGCAGCCAAGGGGCAGGGCCCCGTTTACCAGATACGCAGTATTTT. It encodes CASSQGAGPRLPDTQYF.

DNA of the CDR3: TGTGCCAGCGGGGGAGCGGGAAGAAACAATGAGCAGTTCTTC. This sequence encodes CASGGAGRNNEQFF. The rearrangement joins TRBV6-1 to TRBJ2-1; 7 nucleotides align to TRBD2. The CDR3 covers 14 residues. Trimming took 8 bases from V and 5 from J; bases not matched to a gene: 9. The germline V gene has CDR1 MNHNS and CDR2 SASEGT.

This rearrangement joins TRBV23-1 to TRBJ1-2, with 9 bases identical to TRBD1. TRBV23-1 carries the ORF label, with uncertain function. There are 16 residues in the CDR3. With V trimmed by 0 bases and J by 3 bases, 5 bases remained unmatched. CDR3 sequence reads: CASSQSGQGAHYGYTF. CDR3 DNA: TGCGCCAGCAGTCAATCGGGACAGGGAGCGCACTATGGCTACACCTTC.

This chain links TRBV7-2 with TRBJ2-5; no reliable D call. The J call may be mistaken, given a closer DNA end match to TRBJ2-7. This CDR3 has 14 amino acids. Germline values: CDR1 SGHTA, CDR2 FQGNSA. This CDR3 is CASSLRRLSYEQYF. Here the CDR3 DNA reads TGTGCCAGCAGCTTAAGACGCCTCTCCTACGAGCAGTACTTC.

This clone was seen a handful of times. The chain carries TRBV29-1 and TRBJ1-1, with 7 bases identical to TRBD1. Germline V lookup: CDR1 SQVTM, CDR2 ANQGSEA. This CDR3 has 12 amino acids. V trimming: 7 bases; J trimming: 8 bases; junction bases outside the gene matches: 10. CDR3 in amino acids: CSGTRNRGEAFF. Written as DNA, the CDR3 is TGCAGCGGCACCCGCAACAGGGGAGAAGCTTTCTTT.

This clone has just one count. The rearrangement uses TRBV2 and TRBJ2-5; TRBD2 matches 7 bases. The germline V gene has CDR1 SNHLY and CDR2 FYNNEI. Trimming took 2 bases from V and 4 from J; bases not matched to a gene: 4. CDR3 size: 14 residues. CDR3 sequence: CASSERGRGETQYF. The CDR3 DNA follows: TGTGCCAGCAGTGAACGAGGGAGGGGAGAGACCCAGTACTTC.

This clone was detected a few times. J is TRBJ2-1 and V is TRBV5-1; D might be TRBD1 or TRBD2, each matching 5 bases. The CDR3 has 15 residues. V gave up 0 bases and J gave up 0 bases, with 7 bases separating them. Germline V CDR1 and CDR2: SGHRS, YFSETQ. The CDR3: CASSLGGSSYNEQFF. The CDR3 DNA follows: TGCGCCAGCAGCTTGGGGGGGAGCTCCTACAATGAGCAGTTCTTC.

The chain employs TRBV6-5 and TRBJ1-2, with D maybe TRBD1 (6 bases). V gave up 7 bases and J gave up 4 bases, with 16 bases separating them. The CDR3 extends over 14 amino acids. CDR1 MNHEY and CDR2 SVGAGI come from the germline V gene. The CDR3 nucleotides read TGTGCCAGCACCCAGAGGGGGAGCTTCTATGGCTACACCTTC. This gives the protein CASTQRGSFYGYTF.

This chain links TRBV27 with TRBJ2-1; the D is unclear. The CDR3 is made up of 16 amino acids. The V end lost 4 bases, the J end lost 2 bases, and 15 bases lay between the germline ends. The germline V gene encodes CDR1 MNHEY and CDR2 SMNVEV (reference sequence). The CDR3 DNA follows: TGTGCCAGCAGTTCCGACGGTGGACGCCCCTACAATGAGCAGTTCTTC. Its protein product is CASSSDGGRPYNEQFF.

CDR3 amino acids: CASSYETYNEQFF. As DNA, the CDR3 is TGCGCCAGCAGCTACGAGACCTACAATGAGCAGTTCTTC. The J gene is TRBJ2-1, the V gene TRBV5-1; no definite D call. The germline CDR1 and CDR2 sequences are SGHRS and YFSETQ. The CDR3 contains 13 residues. V lost 3 bases and J 2 bases, leaving 6 bases between the germline ends.

The rearrangement uses TRBV6-1 and TRBJ1-4; TRBD1 matches 10 bases. V lost 2 bases to trimming and J lost 5 bases; unmatched junction nucleotides: 5. Germline loops: CDR1 MNHNS, CDR2 SASEGT. The CDR3 extends over 16 amino acids. The CDR3 nucleotides are TGTGCCAGCAGTGAAATTTGGGGACAGGGGAATGAAAAACTGTTTTTT. Protein sequence: CASSEIWGQGNEKLFF.

By sample share, this clone is medium-sized. The V call is TRBV10-1, the J call TRBJ2-3, with D perhaps TRBD1 (6 bases). The CDR3 is 11 amino acids. CDR1 is WNHNN, CDR2 SYGVQD, per germline (reference sequence). Deletions cut 11 bases from V and 5 bases from J, with 11 bases between. The CDR3 region has the DNA TGCGCCGGTAACAGGGTAGATACGCAGTATTTT. Translating it yields CAGNRVDTQYF.

This chain connects TRBV30 to TRBJ1-1; the match to TRBD1 covers 9 bases. CDR3 length: 15 residues. V was clipped by 2 bases and J by 0 bases; unmatched bases: 4. Germline CDR1 reads GTSNPN; CDR2 reads SVGIG (reference sequence). The CDR3 protein is CAWSLRDRVNTEAFF. CDR3 coding DNA: TGTGCCTGGAGTTTACGGGACAGGGTGAACACTGAAGCTTTCTTT.

The CDR3 region is CASSLVGGIYGYTF. The DNA of the CDR3 is TGCGCCAGCAGCTTGGTAGGGGGGATCTATGGCTACACCTTC. This chain uses TRBV5-1 with TRBJ1-2, with TRBD1 as a possible D gene (6 bases). This CDR3 spans 14 amino acids. V shed 0 bases and J shed 4 bases, with 10 bases lying between them. Germline lookup yields CDR1 SGHRS and CDR2 YFSETQ.

CDR3 bases: TGTGCCAGCAGAATAACTAGCGGGAGTTACAATGAGCAGTTCTTC. Protein sequence: CASRITSGSYNEQFF. The gene calls are TRBV6-5 and TRBJ2-1; 11 positions match TRBD2. The V gene's germline CDR1 is MNHEY and CDR2 SVGAGI. The length of the CDR3 is 15 residues. Losses at the gene ends were 6 bases for V and 4 bases for J; bases not matched to a gene: 5.

The gene calls are TRBV5-6 and TRBJ2-3, with TRBD2 identical over 8 bases. CDR1 is SGHDT, CDR2 YYEEEE, per germline. The CDR3 has 14 residues. The V and J ends lost 3 bases and 5 bases, in that order; junction bases with no gene match: 5. The CDR3 region has the DNA TGTGCCAGCAGCTCATGGGCGGGGGGAGATACGCAGTATTTT. This gives the protein CASSSWAGGDTQYF.

This chain links TRBV21-1 with TRBJ1-2. TRBV21-1 is an annotated pseudogene. The CDR3 runs 12 residues. CDR3 loop: CASSKVGGDYTF. CDR3 DNA: TGTGCCAGCAGCAAAGTAGGGGGGGACTACACCTTC.

The chain is built from TRBV18 and TRBJ1-5; D perhaps matches TRBD1 (5 bases). V dropped 4 bases and J dropped 0 bases, with 13 bases sitting between them. The CDR3 contains 16 residues. Per the germline V gene, CDR1 is KGHSH and CDR2 is LQKENI. The CDR3 sequence is CASSLQGSDSNQPQHF. The DNA for the CDR3 is TGTGCCAGCTCACTCCAGGGTTCCGATAGCAATCAGCCCCAGCATTTT.

V usage is TRBV7-3 and J usage is TRBJ1-1; a weak D match, TRBD1 (5 bases). Germline-derived CDR1 and CDR2 are SGHTA and FQGTGA. The CDR3 has 13 residues. V was cut by 3 bases and J by 6 bases, with 11 bases left in between. CDR3: CASSLYGGSEAFF. In nucleotides, the CDR3 is TGTGCCAGCAGCTTGTATGGGGGATCTGAAGCTTTCTTT.

CDR3 residues: CASSLTNRGLNYGYTF. CDR3 DNA: TGCGCCAGCAGCCTAACAAACAGGGGGCTAAACTATGGCTACACCTTC. The rearrangement joins TRBV5-1 to TRBJ1-2; 9 bases agree with TRBD1. The germline V gene has CDR1 SGHRS and CDR2 YFSETQ. The CDR3 is made up of 16 amino acids. The V and J ends lost 4 bases and 2 bases, in that order; junction bases with no gene match: 9. Full variable domain (remainder filled in from reference TRBV5-1 and TRBJ1-2): KAGVTQTPRYLIKTRGQQVTLSCSPISGHRSVSWYQQTPGQGLQFLFEYFSETQRNKGNFPGRFSGRQFSNSRSEMNVSTLELGDSALYLCASSLTNRGLNYGYTFGSGTRLTVV.

The V and J genes are TRBV9 and TRBJ2-1, with D possibly TRBD1 on 6 matching bases. The CDR3 is made up of 16 amino acids. V shed 0 bases and J shed 8 bases, with 18 bases lying between them. CDR1 and CDR2 (germline): SGDLS, YYNGEE. Here the CDR3 DNA reads TGTGCCAGCAGCGTAGGTCTTTCGCAGGGGTCGGATGAGCAGTTCTTC. This sequence encodes CASSVGLSQGSDEQFF.